This T cell receptor (beta chain) is drawn from a study of blood T cells in healthy people across ages. Germline V lookup: CDR1 SGHTA, CDR2 FQGNSA. Deletions cut 2 bases from V and 5 bases from J, with 13 bases between. CDR3 length: 16 residues. It was with a sample-barcoded 5' primer and a J-beta primer mix that a second PCR of roughly 6 to 12 cycles was run. TCRdb independently ran MiXCR on the 5' RACE reads; one entry per CDR3 protein. The sample lists some 930,000 distinct CDR3 sequences; almost 30% were seen once. The sample also formed part of further work on T cells of mothers and their children.

The source of this sequence is a woman aged 35 to 49 in good health. Sequencing was done on a sample of blood. The chain links TRBV7-2 to TRBJ1-6, with D perhaps matching TRBD1 (6 bases). The CDR3 reads CASSLRYREDNSPLHF. CDR3 nucleotides: TGTGCCAGCAGCTTAAGGTACAGGGAGGATAATTCACCCCTCCACTTT.